Listed here are 13 T cell receptor beta chains from one sample, sequenced in a study of Ad26.COV2.S vaccination and SARS-CoV-2 variants (dated by TCRdb to the early 2020s). The library was built by means of the immunoSEQ multiplex PCR assay. TCRdb's version of the immuneACCESS table is confined to in-frame rearrangements and falls short of the full clone set. An unresolved V gene accounts for under half of the shortfall where checked; the remainder is of unknown origin. This sample comprises 440,000 or so clones, about 88% of them detected only once. Over 1.5% of the sample is taken by the ten largest. What this sample's treatment or condition label stands for: 15 to 20 received Ad26.COV2.S at low or high dose, single or two shots; roughly five received placebo; per-sample allocation not given. Repertoires of vaccine and placebo recipients were sequenced from samples collected on day 63 after the first injection.

The input for sequencing was peripheral blood, taken in a trial of Ad26.COV2.S vaccine versus placebo. Source of these receptors: a person aged 18-65 years who received the Ad26.COV2.S COVID-19 vaccine or a placebo.

This clone was recorded once. In the same sample, other DNA sequences code for this CDR3. The chain links TRBV18 to TRBJ2-3; no definite D call. CDR1 KGHSH and CDR2 LQKENI come from the germline V gene. V was cut by 1 base and J by 6 bases, with 5 bases left in between. The CDR3 runs to 12 residues. CDR3 nucleotide sequence: TGTGCCAGCTCACCACTTGGCGATACGCAGTATTTT. This translates into CASSPLGDTQYF. The full variable domain, in which reference TRBV18 and TRBJ2-3 provide the parts outside the CDR3, is NAGVMQNPRHLVRRRGQEARLRCSPMKGHSHVYWYRQLPEEGLKFMVYLQKENIIDESGMPKERFSAEFPKEGPSILRIQQVVRGDSAAYFCASSPLGDTQYFGPGTRLTVL.

This clone turned up a few times. V is TRBV6-2 or TRBV6-3 and J is TRBJ1-1; D uncertain. The V end lost 2 bases, the J end lost 6 bases, and 10 bases lay between the germline ends. The CDR3 is 13 residues long. Per germline, CDR1 MNHEY and CDR2 SVGEGT. The DNA of the CDR3 is TGTGCCAGCAGTTACGGCTCTATCGCTGAAGCTTTCTTT. Amino acid sequence: CASSYGSIAEAFF.

The sample holds one count of this clone. Germline is not matched at one junction end, which may reflect a read error. V gene TRBV6-6 combines with J gene TRBJ2-2, with 8 bases fitting TRBD1. From germline, CDR1 is MNHNY and CDR2 SVGAGI (reference sequence). The CDR3 length is 16 residues. This CDR3 reads CASIEIWTGNAGELFF. CDR3 sequence (DNA): TGTGCCAGCATAGAGATTTGGACAGGGAACGCCGGGGAGCTGTTTTTT.

Only one count was recorded for this clone. The chain employs TRBV30 and TRBJ1-5; D is perhaps TRBD1 (5 bases). CDR3 length: 13 amino acids. V lost 0 bases and J 3 bases, leaving 6 bases between the germline ends. Germline V gene lookup returns CDR1 GTSNPN and CDR2 SVGIG (reference sequence). Written as DNA, the CDR3 is TGTGCCTGGAGTGTGGGGCTCAATCAGCCCCAGCATTTT. It codes for CAWSVGLNQPQHF.

The chain couples TRBV30 to TRBJ1-2, with TRBD1 as a possible D gene (5 bases). CDR1 is GTSNPN, CDR2 SVGIG, per germline (reference sequence). V gave up 1 base and J gave up 8 bases, with 20 bases separating them. The CDR3 consists of 15 residues. As DNA, the CDR3 is TGTGCCTGGAGTGCAGGGACGCCCGGGCGTAGGGGCTACACCTTC. Translating gives CAWSAGTPGRRGYTF.

The J gene is TRBJ1-1, the V gene TRBV12-5, with D unresolved. V was trimmed by 7 bases and J by 3 bases, leaving 9 bases between them. The CDR3 loop spans 12 amino acids. CDR1 and CDR2 from the germline V gene are LGHNT and FRNRAP. The DNA for the CDR3 is TGTGCTAGTGCCTCGGGGTACACTGAAGCTTTCTTT. It codes for CASASGYTEAFF. The full variable domain, in which reference TRBV12-5 and TRBJ1-1 provide the parts outside the CDR3, is DARVTQTPRHKVTEMGQEVTMRCQPILGHNTVFWYRQTMMQGLELLAYFRNRAPLDDSGMPKDRFSAEMPDATLATLKIQPSEPRDSAVYFCASASGYTEAFFGQGTRLTVV.

This chain's CDR3 is CASRRESSYNEQFF. DNA for the CDR3: TGCGCCAGCAGGCGGGAATCCTCCTACAATGAGCAGTTCTTC. This chain connects TRBV5-1 to TRBJ2-1, with D possibly being TRBD2 (6 bases). The CDR3 is 14 residues long. CDR1 and CDR2 (germline): SGHRS, YFSETQ. Trimming pared 5 bases from V and 0 bases from J, leaving 9 bases between.

The gene calls are TRBV20-1 and TRBJ2-7, with a weak D call TRBD2 (5 bases). The CDR3 totals 11 residues. V was shortened by 5 bases and J by 3 bases, with 8 bases between the two germline ends. Germline CDR1 reads DFQATT; CDR2 reads SNEGSKA (reference sequence). The CDR3: CSARRGYEQYF. In DNA form, the CDR3 reads TGCAGTGCTCGACGGGGCTACGAGCAGTACTTC.

The chain combines TRBV5-5 with TRBJ1-2; tentatively, D is TRBD1 (6 bases). V was pared by 4 bases and J by 5 bases, with 24 bases between. The CDR3 runs 17 residues. Germline V gene data show CDR1 as SGHKS and CDR2 as YYEKEE (reference sequence). CDR3 amino acids: CASSPGWGANLNYGYTF. CDR3 DNA sequence: TGTGCCAGCAGCCCAGGTTGGGGGGCGAATTTAAATTATGGCTACACCTTC.

The genes are TRBV6-5 and TRBJ2-2; D unclear. V was cut by 0 bases and J by 0 bases, with 8 bases left in between. CDR1 and CDR2 from the germline V gene are MNHEY and SVGAGI. The CDR3 has 16 amino acids. In DNA form, the CDR3 reads TGTGCCAGCAGTTACTCGATGCTCCCGAACACCGGGGAGCTGTTTTTT. Its translation is CASSYSMLPNTGELFF.

The V and J genes are TRBV7-2 and TRBJ2-5; a possible D gene is TRBD1 (6 bases). V lost 0 bases and J 2 bases, leaving 7 bases between the germline ends. Germline lookup yields CDR1 SGHTA and CDR2 FQGNSA. The CDR3 is 14 residues long. The CDR3 is CASSLAGQQETQYF. The CDR3 nucleotides are TGTGCCAGCAGCTTAGCTGGACAGCAAGAGACCCAGTACTTC.

The V call is TRBV5-1, the J call TRBJ1-1; D unresolved. Germline CDR1 SGHRS, CDR2 YFSETQ. The CDR3 has 11 amino acids. The V and J ends lost 1 base and 2 bases respectively, with 0 bases between them. CDR3 in amino acids: CASSLNTEAFF. The DNA for the CDR3 is TGCGCCAGCAGCTTGAACACTGAAGCTTTCTTT. Complete variable domain (other parts from reference TRBV5-1 and TRBJ1-1): KAGVTQTPRYLIKTRGQQVTLSCSPISGHRSVSWYQQTPGQGLQFLFEYFSETQRNKGNFPGRFSGRQFSNSRSEMNVSTLELGDSALYLCASSLNTEAFFGQGTRLTVV.

The genes are TRBV2 and TRBJ2-5; D may match TRBD1 or TRBD2 (5 bases each). V was shortened by 7 bases and J by 4 bases, with 22 bases between the two germline ends. Germline V gene lookup returns CDR1 SNHLY and CDR2 FYNNEI. The CDR3 runs 16 residues. The DNA of the CDR3 is TGTGCCAGCATTCCCAGGTTTTGGGGACCCCCAGAGACCCAGTACTTC. Translating it yields CASIPRFWGPPETQYF.